This is a list of T cell receptor beta chains from one sample in a study of Graves' ophthalmopathy and Graves' hyperthyroidism. TCRdb analysed the multiplex PCR reads with MiXCR anew, one entry per CDR3 protein. The repertoire holds some 410,000 distinct CDR3 sequences, around 21% seen once, with 3% in the top ten. The sample consisted of peripheral blood. The receptor set was obtained from a woman aged 18 to 35 with stable Graves' hyperthyroidism. CDR3s include the opening cysteine and the closing phenylalanine or tryptophan. A D gene is named only where the DNA matches it firmly. Where a row states a size, it is once, few, many or the class of an expanded clone; other rows omit it.

size	J	V	D	length	CDR3	DNA
many	TRBJ2-7	TRBV28	TRBD2	14	CASSFGTSRREQYF	TGTGCCAGCAGTTTTGGGACTAGCCGCAGGGAGCAGTACTTC
many	TRBJ1-5	TRBV6-2/TRBV6-3	NA	18	CASRGGGSVSISNQPQHF	TGTGCCAGCAGGGGAGGCGGCAGCGTTTCAATTAGCAATCAGCCCCAGCATTTT
NA	TRBJ2-5	TRBV20-1	TRBD2	13	CSARSSGGDTQYF	TGCAGTGCTAGGTCTAGCGGGGGTGATACCCAGTACTTC
NA	TRBJ2-5	TRBV29-1	NA	13	CSVRQSSGETQYF	TGCAGCGTGCGACAGTCAAGCGGGGAGACCCAGTACTTC
many	TRBJ1-2	TRBV6-1	TRBD1	12	CASSDDRGGYTF	TGTGCCAGCAGTGACGACAGGGGAGGCTACACCTTC
once	TRBJ2-7	TRBV12-3/TRBV12-4	NA	14	CASSTDSTSYEQYF	TGTGCCAGCAGTACGGACAGCACCTCCTACGAGCAGTACTTC
many	TRBJ2-5	TRBV18	NA	13	CASSRDKQETQYF	TGTGCCAGCTCCCGGGACAAGCAAGAGACCCAGTACTTC
many	TRBJ1-5	TRBV6-4	NA	17	CASSMGEIVDGNQPQHF	TGTGCCAGCAGTATGGGAGAGATTGTTGATGGCAATCAGCCCCAGCATTTT
NA	TRBJ2-5	TRBV12-3/TRBV12-4	TRBD2	17	CASSFRGLAGRQETQYF	TGTGCCAGCAGTTTCCGAGGACTAGCGGGCAGACAAGAGACCCAGTACTTC
many	TRBJ1-1	TRBV4-3	NA	16	CASSQDQGGGGSEAFF	TGCGCCAGCAGCCAAGATCAGGGTGGGGGGGGATCCGAAGCTTTCTTT
NA	TRBJ1-2	TRBV29-1	NA	13	CSVEDAGPYGYTF	TGCAGCGTTGAGGACGCGGGGCCCTATGGCTACACCTTC
many	TRBJ1-5	TRBV28	NA	14	CASSLGDGGRPQHF	TGTGCCAGCAGTTTAGGGGACGGTGGAAGGCCCCAGCATTTT
many	TRBJ2-7	TRBV5-1	NA	14	CASSEDTRRGEQYF	TGCGCCAGCAGCGAAGACACTCGTCGAGGCGAGCAGTACTTC
many	TRBJ2-2	TRBV24-1	TRBD1	18	CATSDPPGQDLNTGELFF	TGTGCCACCAGTGACCCGCCTGGACAGGACCTTAACACCGGGGAGCTGTTTTTT
NA	TRBJ1-2	TRBV12-3/TRBV12-4	TRBD1	13	CASSLAQGAPYTF	TGTGCCAGCAGTTTGGCGCAGGGGGCACCCTACACCTTC
many	TRBJ1-5	TRBV6-7	NA	16	CASSYSRGGGVSPQHF	TGTGCCAGCAGTTACTCGCGTGGAGGTGGGGTTTCGCCCCAGCATTTT
many	TRBJ2-3	TRBV28	TRBD1	16	CASSFIPGGRTDTQYF	TGTGCCAGCAGTTTCATCCCAGGGGGACGGACAGATACGCAGTATTTT
few	TRBJ1-5	TRBV12-3/TRBV12-4	NA	14	CASSLDYSNQPQHF	TGTGCCAGCAGTTTAGACTATAGCAATCAGCCCCAGCATTTT
few	TRBJ2-7	TRBV4-1	TRBD1	15	CASSPRDRGIHEQYF	TGCGCCAGCAGCCCCCGGGACAGGGGTATCCACGAGCAGTACTTC
many	TRBJ2-7	TRBV2	NA	12	CASSQRSYEQYF	TGTGCCAGCAGCCAACGATCTTACGAGCAGTACTTC
many	TRBJ1-2	TRBV6-1	TRBD1	13	CASSPTGSAGYTF	TGTGCCAGCAGTCCGACAGGGTCGGCGGGCTACACCTTC
few	TRBJ2-2	TRBV4-3	NA	12	CASSQAGSELFF	TGCGCCAGCAGCCAAGCGGGGTCCGAGCTGTTTTTT
many	TRBJ1-1	TRBV7-3	NA	15	CASSLIRQVGTEAFF	TGTGCCAGCAGCTTAATCCGACAGGTAGGGACTGAAGCTTTCTTT
many	TRBJ1-5	TRBV2	TRBD1	15	CASSHDGQGTEPQHF	TGTGCCAGCAGCCACGATGGACAGGGGACGGAGCCCCAGCATTTT
many	TRBJ1-2	TRBV19	NA	13	CASRTTVNGGYTF	TGTGCCAGTAGAACAACAGTGAATGGTGGCTACACCTTC